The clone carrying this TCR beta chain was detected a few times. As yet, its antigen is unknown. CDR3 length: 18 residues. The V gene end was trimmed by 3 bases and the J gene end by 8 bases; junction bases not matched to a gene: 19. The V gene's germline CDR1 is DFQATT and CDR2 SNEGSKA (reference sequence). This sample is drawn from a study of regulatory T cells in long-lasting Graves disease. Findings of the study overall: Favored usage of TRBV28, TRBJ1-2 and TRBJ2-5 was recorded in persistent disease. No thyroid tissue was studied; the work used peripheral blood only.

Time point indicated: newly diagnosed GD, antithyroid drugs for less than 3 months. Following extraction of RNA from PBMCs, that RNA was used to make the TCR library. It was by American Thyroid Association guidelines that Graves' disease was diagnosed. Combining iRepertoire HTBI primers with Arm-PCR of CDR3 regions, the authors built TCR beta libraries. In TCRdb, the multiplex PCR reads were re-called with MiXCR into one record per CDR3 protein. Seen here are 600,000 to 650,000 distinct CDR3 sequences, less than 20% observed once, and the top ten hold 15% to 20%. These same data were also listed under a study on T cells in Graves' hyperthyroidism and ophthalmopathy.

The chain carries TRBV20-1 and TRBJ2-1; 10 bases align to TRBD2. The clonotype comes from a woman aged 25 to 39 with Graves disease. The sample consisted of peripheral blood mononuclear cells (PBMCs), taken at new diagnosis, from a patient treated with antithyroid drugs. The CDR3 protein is CSASLLAGTVGQRDEQFF. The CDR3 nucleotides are TGCAGTGCTAGCCTACTAGCGGGGACCGTCGGCCAGCGTGATGAGCAGTTCTTC.